This TCR beta chain appears in the sequencing data of a study of blood T cell repertoires in COVID-19. This clone was seen a single time. The table came from immunoSEQ multiplex PCR; TCRdb's copy has only in-frame clones and leaves some out. Of about 250,000 clones listed, approximately 86% are singletons. CDR1 and CDR2 (germline): ENHRY, SYGVKD. CDR3 length equals 11 residues. After removal of 11 bases from V and 9 bases from J, the junction contained 6 bases not matched to a gene. Sequences were obtained from peripheral blood. V is TRBV10-3 and J is TRBJ2-1; 8 positions agree with TRBD1. The TCR was taken from an older woman who had recovered from COVID-19. In nucleotides, the CDR3 is TGTGCCGGACAGGGATCCGGTGAGCAGTTCTTC. This codes for CAGQGSGEQFF.